The clone carrying this T cell receptor beta chain was observed at least ten times. The data were obtained in a study of Graves' ophthalmopathy and Graves' hyperthyroidism. Trimming removed 5 bases from V and 4 bases from J; junction bases left unmatched: 5. The CDR3 loop spans 14 amino acids. The V gene's germline CDR1 is MNHEY and CDR2 SVGEGT. The sequenced template was RNA, covering the TCR beta CDR3 region. Amplification began with first-round RT-PCR using HTBI primers, then second-round multiplex PCR was performed. Using its own MiXCR run on the multiplex PCR reads, TCRdb lists one record per CDR3 protein. The data hold a few hundred thousand distinct CDR3 sequences, with over 20% observed a single time.

The chain combines TRBV6-2 or TRBV6-3 with TRBJ1-5; 7 positions match TRBD1. This TCR was recovered from a woman younger than 30 with stable Graves' hyperthyroidism. The specimen sequenced was peripheral blood. CDR3 loop: CASSGDSENQPQHF. Written as DNA, the CDR3 is TGTGCCAGCAGTGGGGACAGCGAGAATCAGCCCCAGCATTTT.